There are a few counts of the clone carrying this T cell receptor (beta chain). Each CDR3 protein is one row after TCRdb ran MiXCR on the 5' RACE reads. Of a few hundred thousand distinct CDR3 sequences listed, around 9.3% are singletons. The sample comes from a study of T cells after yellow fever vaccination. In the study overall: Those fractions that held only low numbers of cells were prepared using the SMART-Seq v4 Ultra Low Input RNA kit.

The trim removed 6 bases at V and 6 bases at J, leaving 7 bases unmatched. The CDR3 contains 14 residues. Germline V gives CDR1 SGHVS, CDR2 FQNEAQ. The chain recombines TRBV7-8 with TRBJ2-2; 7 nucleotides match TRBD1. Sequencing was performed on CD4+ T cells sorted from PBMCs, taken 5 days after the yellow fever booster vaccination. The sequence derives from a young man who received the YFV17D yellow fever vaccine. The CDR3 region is CASSIQGVAGELFF. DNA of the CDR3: TGTGCCAGCAGTATCCAGGGGGTAGCCGGGGAGCTGTTTTTT.